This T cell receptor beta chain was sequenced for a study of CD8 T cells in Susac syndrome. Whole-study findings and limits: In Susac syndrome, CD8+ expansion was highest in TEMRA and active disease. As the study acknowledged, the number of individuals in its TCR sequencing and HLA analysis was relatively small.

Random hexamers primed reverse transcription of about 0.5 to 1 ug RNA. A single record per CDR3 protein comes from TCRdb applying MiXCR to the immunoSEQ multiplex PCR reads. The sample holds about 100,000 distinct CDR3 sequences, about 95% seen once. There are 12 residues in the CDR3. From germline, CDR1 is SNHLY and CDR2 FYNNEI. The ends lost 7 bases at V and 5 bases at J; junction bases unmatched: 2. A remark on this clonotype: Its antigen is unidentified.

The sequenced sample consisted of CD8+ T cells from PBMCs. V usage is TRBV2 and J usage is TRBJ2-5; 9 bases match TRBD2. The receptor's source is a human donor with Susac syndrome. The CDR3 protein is CASTGLAETQYF. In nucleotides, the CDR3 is TGTGCCAGCACAGGACTAGCGGAGACCCAGTACTTC.